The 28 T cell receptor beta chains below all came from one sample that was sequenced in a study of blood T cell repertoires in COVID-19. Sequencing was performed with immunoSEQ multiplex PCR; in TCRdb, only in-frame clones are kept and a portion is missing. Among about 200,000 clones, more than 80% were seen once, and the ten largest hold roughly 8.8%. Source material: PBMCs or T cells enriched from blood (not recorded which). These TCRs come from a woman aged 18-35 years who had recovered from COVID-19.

Written as DNA, the CDR3 is TGTGCCAGCAGCTTGGTCCAGGGGATTCGTGAAAAACTGTTTTTT. Its translation is CASSLVQGIREKLFF. The chain uses TRBV5-5 and TRBJ1-4; tentative D call: TRBD1 (6 bases). This CDR3 has 15 residues. Looked up from germline, CDR1 is SGHKS and CDR2 is YYEKEE (reference sequence). Trimming removed 0 bases at V and 7 bases at J, with 13 bases between.

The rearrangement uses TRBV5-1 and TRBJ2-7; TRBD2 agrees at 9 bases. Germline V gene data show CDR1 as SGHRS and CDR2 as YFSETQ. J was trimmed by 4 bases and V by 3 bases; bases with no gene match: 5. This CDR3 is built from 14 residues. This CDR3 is CASSSTSGFYEQYF. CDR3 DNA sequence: TGCGCCAGCAGCTCGACTAGCGGTTTTTACGAGCAGTACTTC. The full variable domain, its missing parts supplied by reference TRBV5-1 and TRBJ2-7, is KAGVTQTPRYLIKTRGQQVTLSCSPISGHRSVSWYQQTPGQGLQFLFEYFSETQRNKGNFPGRFSGRQFSNSRSEMNVSTLELGDSALYLCASSSTSGFYEQYFGPGTRLTVT.

CDR3 loop: CASSRGGPGPDTQYF. For the CDR3, the DNA is TGTGCCAGCAGCCGAGGGGGCCCGGGTCCAGATACGCAGTATTTT. V usage is TRBV7-9 and J usage is TRBJ2-3; the match to TRBD1 covers 7 bases. This CDR3 comprises 15 residues. Germline CDR1 and CDR2: SEHNR and FQNEAQ (reference sequence). V shed 5 bases and J 4 bases; nucleotides not matched to a gene: 9.

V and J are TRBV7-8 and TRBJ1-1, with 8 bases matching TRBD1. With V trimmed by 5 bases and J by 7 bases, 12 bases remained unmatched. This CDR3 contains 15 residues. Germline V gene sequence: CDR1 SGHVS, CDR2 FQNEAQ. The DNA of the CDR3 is TGTGCCAGCAGCGCTAGACAGGGGTCGCCTGGTGAAGCTTTCTTT. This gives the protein CASSARQGSPGEAFF.

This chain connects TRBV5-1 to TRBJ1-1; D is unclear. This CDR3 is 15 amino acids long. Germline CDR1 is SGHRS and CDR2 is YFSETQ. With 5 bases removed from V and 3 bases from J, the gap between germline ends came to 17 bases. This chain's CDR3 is CASRVVGEGDTEAFF. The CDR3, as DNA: TGCGCCAGCAGAGTTGTTGGTGAGGGAGACACTGAAGCTTTCTTT.

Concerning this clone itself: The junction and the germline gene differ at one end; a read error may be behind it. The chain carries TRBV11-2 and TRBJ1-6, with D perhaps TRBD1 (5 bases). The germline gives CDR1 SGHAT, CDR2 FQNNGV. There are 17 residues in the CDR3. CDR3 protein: CASSLARGALKGSLLHF. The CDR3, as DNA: TGTGCCAGCAGCTTAGCCCGCGGGGCCCTAAAGGGGTCACTCCTCCACTTT.

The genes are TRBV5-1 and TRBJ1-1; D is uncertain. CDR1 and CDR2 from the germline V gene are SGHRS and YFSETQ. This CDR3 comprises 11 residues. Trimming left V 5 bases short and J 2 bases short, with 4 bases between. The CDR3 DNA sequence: TGCGCCAGCAGATATAACACTGAAGCTTTCTTT. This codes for CASRYNTEAFF.

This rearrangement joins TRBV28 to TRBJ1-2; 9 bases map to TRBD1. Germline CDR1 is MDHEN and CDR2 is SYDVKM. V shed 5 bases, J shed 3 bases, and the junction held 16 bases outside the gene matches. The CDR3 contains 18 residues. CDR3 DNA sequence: TGTGCCAGCAGTGAACCGGGACAGGGCGCTTTGGCATACTATGGCTACACCTTC. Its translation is CASSEPGQGALAYYGYTF.

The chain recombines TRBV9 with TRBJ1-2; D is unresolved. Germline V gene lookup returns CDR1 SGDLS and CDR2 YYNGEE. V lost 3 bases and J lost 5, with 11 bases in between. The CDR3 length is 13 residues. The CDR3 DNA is TGTGCCAGCAGCGAGACAATCAGTTATGGCTACACCTTC. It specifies CASSETISYGYTF.

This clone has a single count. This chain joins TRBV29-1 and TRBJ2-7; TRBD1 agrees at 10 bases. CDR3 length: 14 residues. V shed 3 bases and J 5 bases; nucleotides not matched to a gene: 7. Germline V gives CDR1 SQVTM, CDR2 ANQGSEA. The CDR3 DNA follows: TGCAGCGTTGAGGCCCCCGGGACAGGGGACGAGCAGTACTTC. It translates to CSVEAPGTGDEQYF.

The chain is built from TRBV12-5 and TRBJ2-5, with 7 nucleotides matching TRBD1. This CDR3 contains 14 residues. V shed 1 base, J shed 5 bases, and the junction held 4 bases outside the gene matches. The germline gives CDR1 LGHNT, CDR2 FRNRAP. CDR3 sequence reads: CASGLGQQGETQYF. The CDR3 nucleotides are TGTGCTAGTGGTTTGGGCCAACAGGGGGAGACCCAGTACTTC. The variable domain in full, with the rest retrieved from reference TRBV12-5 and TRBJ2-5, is DARVTQTPRHKVTEMGQEVTMRCQPILGHNTVFWYRQTMMQGLELLAYFRNRAPLDDSGMPKDRFSAEMPDATLATLKIQPSEPRDSAVYFCASGLGQQGETQYFGPGTRLLVL.

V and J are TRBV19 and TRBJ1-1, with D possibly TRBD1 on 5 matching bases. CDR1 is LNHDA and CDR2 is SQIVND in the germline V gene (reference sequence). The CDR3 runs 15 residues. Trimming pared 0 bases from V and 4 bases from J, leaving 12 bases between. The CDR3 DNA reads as TGTGCCAGTAGTATAGACGGCGACGGGGGCACTGAAGCTTTCTTT. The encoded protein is CASSIDGDGGTEAFF.

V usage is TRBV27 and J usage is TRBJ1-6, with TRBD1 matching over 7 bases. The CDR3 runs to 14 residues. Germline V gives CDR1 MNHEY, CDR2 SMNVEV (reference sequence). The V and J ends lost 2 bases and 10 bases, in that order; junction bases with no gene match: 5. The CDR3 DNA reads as TGTGCCAGCAGTTTAAACAGGGGCGGATCACCCCTCCACTTT. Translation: CASSLNRGGSPLHF.

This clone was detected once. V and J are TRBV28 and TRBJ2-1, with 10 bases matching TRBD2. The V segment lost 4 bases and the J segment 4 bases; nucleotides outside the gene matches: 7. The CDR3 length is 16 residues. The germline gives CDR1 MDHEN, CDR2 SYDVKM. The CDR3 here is CASSSEAGGPYNEQFF. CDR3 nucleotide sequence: TGTGCCAGCAGTTCTGAAGCGGGGGGGCCGTACAATGAGCAGTTCTTC.

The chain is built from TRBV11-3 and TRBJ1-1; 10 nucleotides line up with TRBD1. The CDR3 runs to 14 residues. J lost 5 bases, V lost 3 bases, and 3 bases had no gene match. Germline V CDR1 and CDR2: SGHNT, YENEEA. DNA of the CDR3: TGTGCCAGCAGCTTTGACAGGGGGCCAACTGAAGCTTTCTTT. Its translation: CASSFDRGPTEAFF.

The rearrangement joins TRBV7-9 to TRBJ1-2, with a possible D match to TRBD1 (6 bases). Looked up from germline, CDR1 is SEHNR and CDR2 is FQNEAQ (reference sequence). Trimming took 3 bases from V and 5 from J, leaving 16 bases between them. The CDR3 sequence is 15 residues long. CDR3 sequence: CASSFMDSPIYGYTF. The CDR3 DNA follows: TGTGCCAGCAGCTTTATGGACAGCCCGATATATGGCTACACCTTC.

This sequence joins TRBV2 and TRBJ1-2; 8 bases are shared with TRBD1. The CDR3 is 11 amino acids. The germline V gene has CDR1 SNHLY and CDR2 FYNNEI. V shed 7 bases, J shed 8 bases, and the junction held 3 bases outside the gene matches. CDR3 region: CASKDREGYTF. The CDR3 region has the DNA TGTGCCAGCAAGGACAGGGAGGGCTACACCTTC.

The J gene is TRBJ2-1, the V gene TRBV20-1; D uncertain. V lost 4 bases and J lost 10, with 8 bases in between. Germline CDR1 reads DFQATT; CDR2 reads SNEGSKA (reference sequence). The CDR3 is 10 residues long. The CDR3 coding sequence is TGCAGTGCTACACATGAAGAGCAGTTCTTC. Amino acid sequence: CSATHEEQFF.

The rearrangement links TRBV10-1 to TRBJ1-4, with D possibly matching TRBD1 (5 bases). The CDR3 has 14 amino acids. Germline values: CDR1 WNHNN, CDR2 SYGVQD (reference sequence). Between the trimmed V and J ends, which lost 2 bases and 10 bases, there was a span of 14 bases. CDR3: CASSEDGPRGKLFF. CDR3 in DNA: TGCGCCAGCAGTGAGGACGGTCCTAGGGGAAAACTGTTTTTT.

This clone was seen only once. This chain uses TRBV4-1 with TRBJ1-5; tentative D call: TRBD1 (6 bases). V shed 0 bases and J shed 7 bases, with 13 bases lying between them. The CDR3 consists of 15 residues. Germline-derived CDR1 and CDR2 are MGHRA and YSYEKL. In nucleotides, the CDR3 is TGCGCCAGCAGCCAAGATTCAGGGGCCGGGCAGCCCCAGCATTTT. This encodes CASSQDSGAGQPQHF.

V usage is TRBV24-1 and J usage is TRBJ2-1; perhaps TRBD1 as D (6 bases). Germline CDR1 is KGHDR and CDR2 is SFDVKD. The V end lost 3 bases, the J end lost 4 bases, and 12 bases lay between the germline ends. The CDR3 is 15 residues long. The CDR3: CATSDNRVDYNEQFF. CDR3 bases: TGTGCCACCAGTGATAACAGGGTAGATTACAATGAGCAGTTCTTC.

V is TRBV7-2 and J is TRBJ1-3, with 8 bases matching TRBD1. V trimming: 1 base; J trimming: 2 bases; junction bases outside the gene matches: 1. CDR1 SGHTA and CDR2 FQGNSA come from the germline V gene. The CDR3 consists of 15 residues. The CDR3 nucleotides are TGTGCCAGCAGCTTAGAGACAGGGGCTGGAAACACCATATATTTT. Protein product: CASSLETGAGNTIYF.

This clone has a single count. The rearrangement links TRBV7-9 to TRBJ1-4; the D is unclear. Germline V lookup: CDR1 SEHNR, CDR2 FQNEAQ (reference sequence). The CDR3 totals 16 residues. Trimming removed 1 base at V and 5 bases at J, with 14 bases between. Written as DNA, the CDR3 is TGTGCCAGCAGCTTAGATAACGCGCTTACCAATGAAAAACTGTTTTTT. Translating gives CASSLDNALTNEKLFF.

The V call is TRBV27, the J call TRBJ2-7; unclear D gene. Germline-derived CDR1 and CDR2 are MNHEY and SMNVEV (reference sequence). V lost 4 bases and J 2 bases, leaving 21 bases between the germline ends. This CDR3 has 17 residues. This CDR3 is CASSSPPVRSVPYEQYF. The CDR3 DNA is TGTGCCAGCAGTTCGCCCCCGGTCCGATCGGTTCCCTACGAGCAGTACTTC.

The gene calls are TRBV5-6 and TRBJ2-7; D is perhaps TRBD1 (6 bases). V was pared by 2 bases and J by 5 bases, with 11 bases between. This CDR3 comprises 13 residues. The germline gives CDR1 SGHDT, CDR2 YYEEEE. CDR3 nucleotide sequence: TGTGCCAGCAGCTTCACAGGGTACCACGAGCAGTACTTC. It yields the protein CASSFTGYHEQYF.

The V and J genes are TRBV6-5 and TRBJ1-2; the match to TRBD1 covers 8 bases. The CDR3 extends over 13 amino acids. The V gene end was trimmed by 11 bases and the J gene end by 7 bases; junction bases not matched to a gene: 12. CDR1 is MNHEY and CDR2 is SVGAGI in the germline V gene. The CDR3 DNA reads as TGTGCCGGGGGCCCCCGGGACAGGCCTGGCTACACCTTC. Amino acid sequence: CAGGPRDRPGYTF.

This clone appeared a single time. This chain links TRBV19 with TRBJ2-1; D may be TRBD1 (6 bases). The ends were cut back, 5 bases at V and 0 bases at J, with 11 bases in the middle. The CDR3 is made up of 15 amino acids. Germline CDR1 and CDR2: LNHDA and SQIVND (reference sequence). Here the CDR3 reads CASSVGQSSYNEQFF. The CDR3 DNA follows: TGTGCCAGTAGTGTCGGACAGAGCTCCTACAATGAGCAGTTCTTC.

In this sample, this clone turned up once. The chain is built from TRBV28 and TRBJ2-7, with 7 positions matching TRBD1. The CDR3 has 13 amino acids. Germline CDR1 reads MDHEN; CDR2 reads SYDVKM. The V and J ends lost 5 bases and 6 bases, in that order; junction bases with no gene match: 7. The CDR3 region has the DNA TGTGCCAGCAGTAACAGGGGCCTTTCCGAGCAGTACTTC. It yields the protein CASSNRGLSEQYF.